A single sample is the source of the 31 T cell receptor beta chains below, sequenced in a study of T cell responses to AZD1222 COVID-19 vaccine. The protocol was immunoSEQ multiplex PCR, while the TCRdb copy is restricted to in-frame clones and leaves out a portion. The repertoire holds fewer than 85,000 clones, with 75% to 90% as singletons. Source: peripheral blood, taken on day 0 of AZD1222 vaccination. These receptors all stem from an adult in good health.

The genes are TRBV5-1 and TRBJ2-3, with TRBD1 as a possible D gene (5 bases). Trimming pared 4 bases from V and 1 base from J, leaving 7 bases between. Germline-derived CDR1 and CDR2 are SGHRS and YFSETQ. This CDR3 comprises 13 residues. CDR3 amino acids: CASSPTGTDTQYF. DNA of the CDR3: TGCGCCAGCAGCCCGACAGGCACAGATACGCAGTATTTT. The whole variable domain, remainder taken from reference TRBV5-1 and TRBJ2-3, is KAGVTQTPRYLIKTRGQQVTLSCSPISGHRSVSWYQQTPGQGLQFLFEYFSETQRNKGNFPGRFSGRQFSNSRSEMNVSTLELGDSALYLCASSPTGTDTQYFGPGTRLTVL.

The chain employs TRBV4-1 and TRBJ2-6; D not certain. CDR1 MGHRA and CDR2 YSYEKL come from the germline V gene. The V end was cut by 3 bases, the J end by 4 bases, with 16 bases between. This CDR3 comprises 17 residues. In nucleotides, the CDR3 is TGCGCCAGCAGCCAGGACCGGAACGCGGCCGGGGCCAACGTCCTGACTTTC. Amino acids: CASSQDRNAAGANVLTF.

The chain couples TRBV28 to TRBJ1-3; weak D call: TRBD1 (6 bases). Germline CDR1 and CDR2: MDHEN and SYDVKM. The ends were cut back, 8 bases at V and 1 base at J, with 9 bases in the middle. This CDR3 is 13 amino acids long. CDR3 protein: CASRQGSGNTIYF. CDR3 in DNA: TGTGCCAGCCGTCAGGGGTCTGGAAACACCATATATTTT.

V usage is TRBV7-2 and J usage is TRBJ2-5; either TRBD1 or TRBD2 may fit D (5 bases each). CDR1 and CDR2 from the germline V gene are SGHTA and FQGNSA. Between the trimmed V and J ends, which lost 1 base and 5 bases, there was a span of 8 bases. The CDR3 runs 13 residues. This chain's CDR3 is CASSLDRGETQYF. The CDR3 DNA reads as TGTGCCAGCAGCTTAGACCGGGGCGAGACCCAGTACTTC.

The chain couples TRBV7-2 to TRBJ1-2, with 7 positions matching TRBD1. J lost 3 bases, V lost 5 bases, and 15 bases had no gene match. Germline V CDR1 and CDR2: SGHTA, FQGNSA. The CDR3 extends over 17 amino acids. CDR3 DNA sequence: TGTGCCAGCAGCAGAGACAGGGTGACGGAAACGGACTATGGCTACACCTTC. This sequence encodes CASSRDRVTETDYGYTF.

This clone was seen only a few times. The chain is built from TRBV2 and TRBJ2-7, with 7 bases lining up with TRBD2. J was trimmed by 3 bases and V by 10 bases; bases with no gene match: 6. The CDR3 is made up of 12 amino acids. Germline V CDR1 and CDR2: SNHLY, FYNNEI. The CDR3 nucleotides read TGTGCCACCCGAGGCGGGGGCTACGAGCAGTACTTC. It encodes CATRGGGYEQYF.

V gene TRBV18 combines with J gene TRBJ2-5; a possible D gene is TRBD2 (6 bases). The CDR3 runs 13 residues. From germline, CDR1 is KGHSH and CDR2 LQKENI. Trimming shortened V by 3 bases and J by 4 bases, and 9 bases separated the two germline ends. The CDR3 bases are TGTGCCAGCTCACCCGGAGCGGGAGAGACCCAGTACTTC. This gives the protein CASSPGAGETQYF.

V is TRBV7-2 and J is TRBJ1-3; D call uncertain. The CDR3 contains 13 residues. Between the trimmed V and J ends, which lost 5 bases and 2 bases, there was a span of 7 bases. Germline loops: CDR1 SGHTA, CDR2 FQGNSA. The CDR3 is CASSPLAGNTIYF. CDR3 DNA sequence: TGTGCCAGCAGCCCTCTAGCTGGAAACACCATATATTTT.

The genes are TRBV5-1 and TRBJ2-5; D may be TRBD1 (6 bases). The ends were cut back, 3 bases at V and 1 base at J, with 13 bases in the middle. The CDR3 has 15 residues. Germline-derived CDR1 and CDR2 are SGHRS and YFSETQ. CDR3 nucleotides: TGCGCCAGCAGCTCAGCCCGGGACACCCAAGAGACCCAGTACTTC. Protein: CASSSARDTQETQYF.

This rearrangement joins TRBV18 to TRBJ1-1; 8 nucleotides match TRBD1. Trimming removed 6 bases from V and 3 bases from J; junction bases left unmatched: 3. The CDR3 is made up of 13 amino acids. Germline CDR1 is KGHSH and CDR2 is LQKENI. The CDR3: CASSQTGDTEAFF. In DNA form, the CDR3 reads TGTGCCAGCTCCCAGACAGGGGACACTGAAGCTTTCTTT.

This clone came up once. V and J are TRBV24-1 and TRBJ2-2; the D is unclear. V gave up 2 bases and J gave up 3 bases, with 3 bases separating them. There are 13 residues in the CDR3. Germline V gives CDR1 KGHDR, CDR2 SFDVKD. CDR3 sequence (DNA): TGTGCCACCAGTGATTGGTACACCGGGGAGCTGTTTTTT. Protein product: CATSDWYTGELFF.

A word on this clone: The same CDR3 is also encoded by other DNA sequences in this sample. This CDR3 reads CASSQAVETQYF. CDR3 sequence (DNA): TGTGCCAGCAGCCAGGCCGTAGAGACCCAGTACTTC. This chain joins TRBV3-1 (or the pseudogene TRBV3-2) and TRBJ2-5; D call uncertain. The ends were cut back, 3 bases at V and 4 bases at J, with 6 bases in the middle. Per the germline V gene, CDR1 is LGHDT and CDR2 is YNNKEL (reference sequence). This CDR3 is built from 12 residues.

The chain carries TRBV5-1 and TRBJ2-3; 13 nucleotides agree with TRBD2. Per the germline V gene, CDR1 is SGHRS and CDR2 is YFSETQ. V shed 0 bases and J 2 bases; nucleotides not matched to a gene: 6. CDR3 length: 18 amino acids. CDR3 in amino acids: CASSLGLAGGSLTDTQYF. CDR3 DNA sequence: TGCGCCAGCAGCTTGGGACTAGCGGGAGGATCACTCACAGATACGCAGTATTTT.

This clone was recorded once. This sequence joins TRBV28 and TRBJ1-5; D is uncertain. The germline V gene encodes CDR1 MDHEN and CDR2 SYDVKM. Trimming removed 3 bases at V and 6 bases at J, with 3 bases between. The CDR3 sequence is 11 residues long. This CDR3 is CASSFSQPQHF. Written as DNA, the CDR3 is TGTGCCAGCAGTTTCTCTCAGCCCCAGCATTTT.

This sequence joins TRBV15 and TRBJ1-2, with TRBD1 identical over 8 bases. V lost 3 bases to trimming and J lost 7 bases; unmatched junction nucleotides: 7. This CDR3 is built from 14 residues. The V gene's germline CDR1 is LNHNV and CDR2 YYDKDF (reference sequence). CDR3 DNA: TGTGCCACCAGCAGCAGACAGGGGAGATTTGGCTACACCTTC. Its protein product is CATSSRQGRFGYTF.

The V and J genes are TRBV6-5 and TRBJ2-7; weak D call: TRBD2 (6 bases). V dropped 0 bases and J dropped 3 bases, with 15 bases sitting between them. Germline V gives CDR1 MNHEY, CDR2 SVGAGI. The CDR3 consists of 16 residues. The chain's CDR3 is CASSYSAGRARYEQYF. The CDR3 nucleotides are TGTGCCAGCAGTTACTCAGCGGGTCGGGCCCGCTACGAGCAGTACTTC.

The chain has TRBV19 and TRBJ2-1, with D possibly matching TRBD2 (7 bases). Trimming removed 5 bases at V and 8 bases at J, with 19 bases between. Germline-derived CDR1 and CDR2 are LNHDA and SQIVND (reference sequence). The CDR3 runs 15 residues. CDR3 region: CASSPPGQGRDEQFF. The CDR3 DNA reads as TGTGCCAGTAGTCCGCCTGGGCAGGGGAGGGATGAGCAGTTCTTC. The entire variable domain, with the rest obtained from reference TRBV19 and TRBJ2-1, is as follows: DGGITQSPKYLFRKEGQNVTLSCEQNLNHDAMYWYRQDPGQGLRLIYYSQIVNDFQKGDIAEGYSVSREKKESFPLTVTSAQKNPTAFYLCASSPPGQGRDEQFFGPGTRLTVL.

This chain joins TRBV6-5 and TRBJ2-1; D is undetermined. The V gene's germline CDR1 is MNHEY and CDR2 SVGAGI. Trimming left V 0 bases short and J 0 bases short, with 3 bases between. This CDR3 comprises 14 residues. This chain's CDR3 is CASSYSGSYNEQFF. CDR3 DNA sequence: TGTGCCAGCAGTTACTCGGGCTCCTACAATGAGCAGTTCTTC.

The chain uses TRBV5-5 and TRBJ1-4; TRBD1 aligns across 9 bases. The CDR3 extends over 15 amino acids. Trimming took 2 bases from V and 6 from J; bases not matched to a gene: 5. Per germline, CDR1 SGHKS and CDR2 YYEKEE (reference sequence). CDR3 sequence reads: CASSFLGQGYEKLFF. CDR3 bases: TGTGCCAGCAGCTTTCTAGGACAGGGGTATGAAAAACTGTTTTTT.

The J gene is TRBJ2-7, the V gene TRBV28, with D possibly matching TRBD1 (6 bases). CDR1 and CDR2 (germline): MDHEN, SYDVKM. The CDR3 consists of 13 residues. V was cut by 5 bases and J by 1 base, with 9 bases left in between. CDR3 in amino acids: CASSTGPSYEQYF. CDR3 nucleotide sequence: TGTGCCAGCAGTACAGGGCCATCCTACGAGCAGTACTTC.

The chain joins TRBV30 to TRBJ1-5, with 8 bases identical to TRBD1. J lost 5 bases, V lost 0 bases, and 9 bases had no gene match. The germline V gene encodes CDR1 GTSNPN and CDR2 SVGIG (reference sequence). The CDR3 runs to 16 residues. Here the CDR3 reads CAWSVSRTGRHQPQHF. As DNA, the CDR3 is TGTGCCTGGAGTGTATCCCGGACAGGGAGACATCAGCCCCAGCATTTT.

V is TRBV29-1 and J is TRBJ2-3; D may be TRBD2 (6 bases). Trimming left V 7 bases short and J 1 base short, with 15 bases between. From germline, CDR1 is SQVTM and CDR2 ANQGSEA. The CDR3 sequence is 14 residues long. CDR3: CSAAEGFGTDTQYF. The CDR3 DNA sequence: TGCAGCGCCGCGGAGGGCTTTGGCACAGATACGCAGTATTTT.

The chain joins TRBV7-3 to TRBJ2-3; the D is unclear. V lost 5 bases to trimming and J lost 0 bases, with 9 bases between them. The CDR3 length is 14 residues. CDR1 is SGHTA and CDR2 is FQGTGA in the germline V gene. CDR3 nucleotides: TGTGCCAGCAGCCCTGGCGAAAGCACAGATACGCAGTATTTT. The encoded protein is CASSPGESTDTQYF.

The chain employs TRBV7-2 and TRBJ1-3; the D gene is possibly TRBD1 (5 bases). Germline lookup yields CDR1 SGHTA and CDR2 FQGNSA. Trimming pared 2 bases from V and 1 base from J, leaving 9 bases between. The CDR3 has 15 residues. The CDR3 reads CASSLSYRSGNTIYF. The CDR3 DNA sequence: TGTGCCAGCAGCTTATCCTACAGGTCTGGAAACACCATATATTTT.

The chain carries TRBV5-1 and TRBJ2-7; D may correspond to TRBD1 or TRBD2 (5 bases each). The V end lost 4 bases, the J end lost 3 bases, and 17 bases lay between the germline ends. The CDR3 covers 15 residues. Germline-derived CDR1 and CDR2 are SGHRS and YFSETQ. The CDR3 DNA reads as TGCGCCAGCAGCGATGTTCCGGGACCAAACTACGAGCAGTACTTC. It yields the protein CASSDVPGPNYEQYF.

The chain is built from TRBV4-1 and TRBJ2-5; weak D call: TRBD2 (6 bases). This CDR3 has 14 residues. CDR1 and CDR2 (germline): MGHRA, YSYEKL. Trimming left V 0 bases short and J 5 bases short, with 10 bases between. CDR3 loop: CASSQETSYETQYF. CDR3 DNA: TGCGCCAGCAGCCAAGAAACTAGCTATGAGACCCAGTACTTC.

The chain couples TRBV5-1 to TRBJ1-1, with D hard to call. Germline CDR1 reads SGHRS; CDR2 reads YFSETQ. Trimming removed 0 bases from V and 6 bases from J, with 9 bases in between. The CDR3 spans 13 residues. The CDR3 DNA follows: TGCGCCAGCAGCTTGGAGGTGGGCGCTGAAGCTTTCTTT. Translated: CASSLEVGAEAFF.

This chain links TRBV9 with TRBJ1-6; 10 nucleotides line up with TRBD1. The CDR3 loop spans 14 amino acids. Germline values: CDR1 SGDLS, CDR2 YYNGEE. Trimming at V came to 4 bases and at J to 8 bases, leaving 3 bases not matched to a gene. CDR3 region: CASSQGQGYSPLHF. The CDR3 DNA reads as TGTGCCAGCAGCCAGGGACAGGGGTATTCACCCCTCCACTTT. Full variable domain (missing parts from reference TRBV9 and TRBJ1-6): DSGVTQTPKHLITATGQRVTLRCSPRSGDLSVYWYQQSLDQGLQFLIQYYNGEERAKGNILERFSAQQFPDLHSELNLSSLELGDSALYFCASSQGQGYSPLHFGNGTRLTVT.

This rearrangement joins TRBV6-4 to TRBJ1-1; 8 bases map to TRBD1. The J segment lost 4 bases and the V segment lost 6 bases, leaving 10 bases of the junction unmatched. The CDR3 is 15 residues long. CDR1 and CDR2 from the germline V gene are MRHNA and SNTAGT. CDR3 loop: CASRDAGGEGTEAFF. The CDR3 DNA follows: TGTGCCAGCAGGGACGCAGGGGGCGAGGGCACTGAAGCTTTCTTT.

This chain uses TRBV3-1 (or the pseudogene TRBV3-2) with TRBJ1-3; D is ambiguous. Germline assignment: CDR1 LGHDT and CDR2 YNNKEL (reference sequence). Trimming shortened V by 3 bases and J by 0 bases, and 12 bases separated the two germline ends. CDR3 length equals 16 residues. CDR3 region: CASSHAPGNSGNTIYF. As DNA, the CDR3 is TGTGCCAGCAGCCATGCCCCTGGGAACTCTGGAAACACCATATATTTT.

The chain couples TRBV5-1 to TRBJ2-3; no definite D call. The CDR3 is 16 amino acids. Trimming removed 4 bases from V and 2 bases from J, with 17 bases in between. In germline, CDR1 is SGHRS, CDR2 YFSETQ. The CDR3 loop reads CASSPTGLFITDTQYF. In nucleotides, the CDR3 is TGCGCCAGCAGCCCCACGGGTTTATTTATCACAGATACGCAGTATTTT.